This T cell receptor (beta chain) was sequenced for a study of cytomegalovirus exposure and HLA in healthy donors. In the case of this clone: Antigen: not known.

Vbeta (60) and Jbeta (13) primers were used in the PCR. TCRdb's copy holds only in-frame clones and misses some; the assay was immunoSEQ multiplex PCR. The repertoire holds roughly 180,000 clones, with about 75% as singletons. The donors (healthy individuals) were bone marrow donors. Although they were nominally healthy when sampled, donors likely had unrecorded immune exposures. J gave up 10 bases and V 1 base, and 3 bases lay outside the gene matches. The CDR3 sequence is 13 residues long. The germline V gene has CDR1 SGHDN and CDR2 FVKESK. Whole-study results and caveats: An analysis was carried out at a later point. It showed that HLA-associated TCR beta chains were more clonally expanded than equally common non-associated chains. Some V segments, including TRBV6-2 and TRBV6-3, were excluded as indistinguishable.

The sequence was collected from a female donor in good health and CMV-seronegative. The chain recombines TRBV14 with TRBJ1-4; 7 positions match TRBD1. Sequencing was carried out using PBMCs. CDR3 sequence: CASSQVAGGKLFF. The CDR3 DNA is TGTGCCAGCAGCCAAGTAGCAGGGGGAAAACTGTTTTTT.